This TCR beta chain originates from a study of OX40 agonist ivuxolimab in advanced cancers. The CDR3 is made up of 15 amino acids. J gave up 8 bases and V 3 bases, and 8 bases lay outside the gene matches. From germline, CDR1 is LNHDA and CDR2 SQIVND (reference sequence). To note about this clone: As yet, its antigen is unknown.

Overall study results and limits: The average count of expanded clones was higher among CD8+ T cells than among CD4+. The authors also found low normalized T-cell clonal expansion in some nonresponders.

Method: immunoSEQ multiplex PCR; TCRdb's copy keeps in-frame clones and lacks some. The sample has under 25,000 clones; approximately 84% are singletons. Here the sequenced sample was CD4+ or CD8+ T cells sorted from blood, taken in a trial of the OX40 agonist ivuxolimab. The V and J genes are TRBV19 and TRBJ2-1; 9 bases line up with TRBD2. This receptor was identified in an adult with an advanced solid tumor such as melanoma, head and neck, liver or kidney cancer. The chain's CDR3 is CASSILGTSFHEQFF. As DNA, the CDR3 is TGTGCCAGTAGTATCCTCGGGACTAGCTTCCATGAGCAGTTCTTC.